A single sample is the source of the 25 T cell receptor beta chains below, sequenced in a study of a mutant IDH1 vaccine in newly diagnosed glioma. Time point defined: week 47, end of study. The investigators gave 300 ug of mutant IDH1 20-mer peptide in each vaccine dose, together with topical imiquimod. The antigens of these receptors remain unknown. Assay: immunoSEQ multiplex PCR; the TCRdb copy retains only in-frame clones and omits some. The sample has approximately 35,000 clones, around 90% seen once. The sample was PBMCs, taken from a glioma patient whose treatment included an IDH1 peptide vaccine. These receptors were taken from a woman aged 40 to 50 with glioma.

The CDR3 is CASRSTRLYEQFF. The CDR3 DNA reads as TGTGCCAGCAGGAGTACTAGGTTGTATGAGCAGTTCTTC. The chain combines TRBV5-8 with TRBJ2-1; TRBD2 might be the D (5 bases). This CDR3 contains 13 residues. Trimming pared 5 bases from V and 8 bases from J, leaving 14 bases between. Germline CDR1 reads SGHTS; CDR2 reads YDEGEE.

The chain recombines TRBV18 with TRBJ2-1; a possible D gene is TRBD1 (5 bases). The CDR3 sequence is 15 residues long. Looked up from germline, CDR1 is KGHSH and CDR2 is LQKENI. V was clipped by 6 bases and J by 7 bases, with 19 bases between them. CDR3 region: CASSGLWGAENEQFF. The CDR3 bases are TGTGCCAGCTCGGGGCTTTGGGGCGCAGAAAATGAGCAGTTCTTC.

This chain uses TRBV7-2 with TRBJ1-6, with D possibly being TRBD1 (5 bases). The germline V and J ends were trimmed by 1 base and 1 base, with 8 bases remaining between them. The CDR3 loop spans 16 amino acids. Germline V gene lookup returns CDR1 SGHTA and CDR2 FQGNSA. The CDR3, as DNA: TGTGCCAGCAGCTTAGGGGCAGGGTCCTATAATTCACCCCTCCACTTT. Encoded protein: CASSLGAGSYNSPLHF.

The chain recombines TRBV4-2 with TRBJ2-2, with 10 bases fitting TRBD2. Germline V lookup: CDR1 LGHNA, CDR2 YNFKEQ. This CDR3 contains 17 residues. V gave up 1 base and J gave up 4 bases; unmatched junction bases: 6. In nucleotides, the CDR3 is TGTGCCAGCAGCCAAGGTGGACTAGCGGAGGGCACCGGGGAGCTGTTTTTT. It is translated as CASSQGGLAEGTGELFF.

A note on this clone: A read error may account for a junction end that differs from germline. The gene calls are TRBV6-5 and TRBJ1-1; D uncertain. The CDR3 runs to 14 residues. Germline values: CDR1 MNHEY, CDR2 SVGAGI. The CDR3: CASSYSSYQKEGFF. The DNA of the CDR3 is TGTGCCAGCAGTTACTCGAGTTACCAGAAAGAAGGTTTCTTT.

This clone is a singleton in its sample. This chain links TRBV29-1 with TRBJ2-3; 16 nucleotides line up with TRBD2. Losses at the gene ends were 7 bases for V and 4 bases for J; bases not matched to a gene: 14. CDR3 length: 18 amino acids. The germline V gene encodes CDR1 SQVTM and CDR2 ANQGSEA. The CDR3 loop is CSGTPGLAGGPSPDTQYF. In DNA form, the CDR3 reads TGCAGCGGCACGCCGGGACTAGCGGGAGGGCCGAGCCCAGATACGCAGTATTTT.

The gene calls are TRBV28 and TRBJ2-3; D is unclear. The CDR3 has 14 residues. The germline CDR1 and CDR2 sequences are MDHEN and SYDVKM. With 3 bases removed from V and 4 bases from J, the gap between germline ends came to 11 bases. The CDR3 loop is CASSLISSADTQYF. The CDR3, as DNA: TGTGCCAGCAGTTTGATTAGTTCCGCAGATACGCAGTATTTT.

The genes are TRBV6-5 and TRBJ1-1; 8 nucleotides match TRBD1. This CDR3 has 15 residues. V shed 10 bases and J 0 bases; nucleotides not matched to a gene: 10. The germline gives CDR1 MNHEY, CDR2 SVGAGI. CDR3 amino acids: CATAGTGLMNTEAFF. Written as DNA, the CDR3 is TGTGCCACCGCCGGGACAGGCCTTATGAACACTGAAGCTTTCTTT.

The V and J genes are TRBV18 and TRBJ1-4; D gene ambiguous. Germline CDR1 KGHSH, CDR2 LQKENI. The CDR3 extends over 13 amino acids. The ends were cut back, 2 bases at V and 5 bases at J, with 6 bases in the middle. CDR3 sequence reads: CASSPGENEKLFF. CDR3 coding DNA: TGTGCCAGCTCACCAGGGGAAAATGAAAAACTGTTTTTT.

V gene TRBV7-9 combines with J gene TRBJ1-5, with a possible D match to TRBD1 (5 bases). The CDR3 runs 14 residues. V lost 3 bases and J 3 bases, leaving 9 bases between the germline ends. From germline, CDR1 is SEHNR and CDR2 FQNEAQ (reference sequence). The CDR3 spells CASSFTGNNQPQHF. DNA of the CDR3: TGTGCCAGCAGCTTCACAGGTAACAATCAGCCCCAGCATTTT.

The chain links TRBV5-6 to TRBJ2-5; D is possibly TRBD2 (5 bases). Trimming pared 3 bases from V and 9 bases from J, leaving 24 bases between. The CDR3 loop spans 16 amino acids. CDR1 SGHDT and CDR2 YYEEEE come from the germline V gene. The CDR3 region has the DNA TGTGCCAGCAGCTCCCAGTGGAGGATGGATATGGAGGCCCAGTACTTC. This codes for CASSSQWRMDMEAQYF.

The rearrangement uses TRBV7-9 and TRBJ1-1; D uncertain. There are 13 residues in the CDR3. V was cut by 5 bases and J by 2 bases, with 9 bases left in between. The germline V gene has CDR1 SEHNR and CDR2 FQNEAQ (reference sequence). CDR3 nucleotides: TGTGCCAGCAGCGACTTAGATAACACTGAAGCTTTCTTT. Translating it yields CASSDLDNTEAFF.

This chain links TRBV6-5 with TRBJ1-6, with D uncertain. Germline loops: CDR1 MNHEY, CDR2 SVGAGI. The CDR3 covers 13 residues. Trimming took 0 bases from V and 8 from J, leaving 5 bases between them. The CDR3 DNA is TGTGCCAGCAGTTACTCCGGGGATTCACCCCTCCACTTT. Its protein is CASSYSGDSPLHF.

The V and J genes are TRBV5-1 and TRBJ1-1; unclear D gene. CDR3 length equals 13 residues. Germline-derived CDR1 and CDR2 are SGHRS and YFSETQ. V lost 1 base to trimming and J lost 3 bases, with 7 bases between them. CDR3: CASSLTLDTEAFF. Here the CDR3 DNA reads TGCGCCAGCAGCTTGACCCTGGACACTGAAGCTTTCTTT.

The chain is built from TRBV5-6 and TRBJ2-3; D uncertain. Germline CDR1 reads SGHDT; CDR2 reads YYEEEE. CDR3 length: 14 residues. The V end was cut by 1 base, the J end by 0 bases, with 6 bases between. In nucleotides, the CDR3 is TGTGCCAGCAGCTTGATTGAGAGCACAGATACGCAGTATTTT. Encoded protein: CASSLIESTDTQYF. The whole variable domain, remainder taken from reference TRBV5-6 and TRBJ2-3, is DAGVTQSPTHLIKTRGQQVTLRCSPKSGHDTVSWYQQALGQGPQFIFQYYEEEERQRGNFPDRFSGHQFPNYSSELNVNALLLGDSALYLCASSLIESTDTQYFGPGTRLTVL.

CDR3 sequence reads: CASSHSLGGAFSYEQYF. For the CDR3, the DNA is TGCGCCAGCAGCCATTCCTTGGGGGGGGCTTTCTCCTACGAGCAGTACTTC. V is TRBV4-1 and J is TRBJ2-7; tentatively, D is TRBD2 (7 bases). The CDR3 runs to 17 residues. Trimming pared 3 bases from V and 0 bases from J, leaving 18 bases between. CDR1 and CDR2 from the germline V gene are MGHRA and YSYEKL.

V and J are TRBV29-1 and TRBJ2-7; 9 bases are shared with TRBD1. After removal of 0 bases from V and 3 bases from J, the junction contained 3 bases not matched to a gene. Germline lookup yields CDR1 SQVTM and CDR2 ANQGSEA. This CDR3 is built from 14 residues. CDR3 coding DNA: TGCAGCGTTGAAGACGGGACAGGGAACTACGAGCAGTACTTC. Amino acid sequence: CSVEDGTGNYEQYF.

The rearrangement uses TRBV6-1 and TRBJ1-1; D call uncertain. The CDR3 length is 11 residues. Germline lookup yields CDR1 MNHNS and CDR2 SASEGT. Trimming left V 3 bases short and J 8 bases short, with 7 bases between. CDR3 sequence reads: CASSEVYEAFF. CDR3 DNA sequence: TGTGCCAGCAGTGAGGTCTACGAAGCTTTCTTT.

V usage is TRBV7-2 and J usage is TRBJ1-5; 7 nucleotides agree with TRBD1. Per germline, CDR1 SGHTA and CDR2 FQGNSA. The CDR3 sequence is 15 residues long. Trimming removed 5 bases from V and 1 base from J; junction bases left unmatched: 5. The CDR3 region is CASSPGGWSNQPQHF. In DNA form, the CDR3 reads TGTGCCAGCAGCCCAGGGGGTTGGAGCAATCAGCCCCAGCATTTT.

The chain couples TRBV7-2 to TRBJ2-2; 10 nucleotides match TRBD2. CDR3 length: 15 amino acids. Germline V CDR1 and CDR2: SGHTA, FQGNSA. The V gene end was trimmed by 6 bases and the J gene end by 1 base; junction bases not matched to a gene: 2. The CDR3 DNA reads as TGTGCCAGCAGATCTAGCGGGAGGAACACCGGGGAGCTGTTTTTT. It encodes CASRSSGRNTGELFF.

V gene TRBV4-1 combines with J gene TRBJ1-5; D is undetermined. The CDR3 has 14 amino acids. V lost 0 bases and J lost 7, with 10 bases in between. Germline loops: CDR1 MGHRA, CDR2 YSYEKL. CDR3 loop: CASSQDGEGQPQHF. The CDR3 region has the DNA TGCGCCAGCAGCCAAGATGGGGAGGGACAGCCCCAGCATTTT.

J is TRBJ1-1 and V is TRBV4-3; TRBD1 matches 7 bases. CDR1 is LGHNA, CDR2 YSLEER, per germline. This CDR3 is built from 21 residues. The V segment lost 0 bases and the J segment 4 bases; nucleotides outside the gene matches: 23. The CDR3 sequence: CASSQEAKGGADRTRGTEAFF. The DNA of the CDR3 is TGCGCCAGCAGCCAAGAGGCGAAAGGGGGCGCTGACCGGACCCGAGGCACTGAAGCTTTCTTT.

The chain joins TRBV5-1 to TRBJ2-3; D is perhaps TRBD1 (5 bases). Germline CDR1 reads SGHRS; CDR2 reads YFSETQ. The CDR3 spans 13 residues. V was pared by 3 bases and J by 3 bases, with 8 bases between. In DNA form, the CDR3 reads TGCGCCAGCAGCTCTCCAGGGACAGATACGCAGTATTTT. It yields the protein CASSSPGTDTQYF.

The chain joins TRBV7-6 to TRBJ1-4; D might be TRBD1 (5 bases). The ends were cut back, 5 bases at V and 8 bases at J, with 21 bases in the middle. The CDR3 has 16 residues. Germline-derived CDR1 and CDR2 are SGHVS and FNYEAQ. The CDR3 reads CASSPRGGVSREKLFF. The CDR3 nucleotides are TGTGCCAGCAGCCCAAGGGGAGGGGTTTCGAGGGAAAAACTGTTTTTT.

J is TRBJ1-2 and V is TRBV7-9, with D possibly being TRBD1 (5 bases). The CDR3 consists of 17 residues. The germline V gene encodes CDR1 SEHNR and CDR2 FQNEAQ (reference sequence). V was cut by 1 base and J by 0 bases, with 15 bases left in between. CDR3 sequence: CASSLGLGGAANYGYTF. CDR3 DNA sequence: TGTGCCAGCAGCTTAGGTCTTGGGGGAGCGGCTAACTATGGCTACACCTTC.